These 10 T cell receptor beta chains came from one sample sequenced in a study of OX40 agonist ivuxolimab in advanced cancers. Clones were sequenced by immunoSEQ multiplex PCR, and TCRdb holds only the in-frame ones, with some missing. The sample lists some 86,000 clones, 70% to 85% occurring once. This sample comprised CD4+ or CD8+ T cells sorted from blood, obtained in a trial of the OX40 agonist ivuxolimab. Source of these receptors: an adult with an advanced solid tumor such as melanoma, head and neck, liver or kidney cancer.

This chain links TRBV5-1 with TRBJ2-7; 11 bases match TRBD1. Germline assignment: CDR1 SGHRS and CDR2 YFSETQ. The CDR3 sequence is 17 residues long. J lost 2 bases, V lost 5 bases, and 12 bases had no gene match. Here the CDR3 DNA reads TGCGCCAGCAGTCCAGGACAGGGGGCGAGAGGAGCCTACGAGCAGTACTTC. It yields the protein CASSPGQGARGAYEQYF.

V and J are TRBV9 and TRBJ1-2, with a tentative D call TRBD1 (5 bases). Trimming took 3 bases from V and 2 from J, leaving 5 bases between them. CDR1 is SGDLS and CDR2 is YYNGEE in the germline V gene. CDR3 length equals 12 residues. The DNA for the CDR3 is TGTGCCAGCAGCGAGGGGAACTATGGCTACACCTTC. Protein sequence: CASSEGNYGYTF.

V is TRBV11-1 and J is TRBJ2-7, with 10 bases aligning to TRBD2. V shed 0 bases and J 4 bases; nucleotides not matched to a gene: 0. Germline values: CDR1 SGHAT, CDR2 FQDESV (reference sequence). The CDR3 sequence is 14 residues long. The CDR3 DNA follows: TGTGCCAGCAGCTTAGCTAGCGGGAGGTACGAGCAGTACTTC. Amino acids: CASSLASGRYEQYF.

The V and J genes are TRBV30 and TRBJ2-7, with TRBD1 matching over 9 bases. V lost 7 bases, J lost 3 bases, and 7 bases stayed unmatched. Germline CDR1 GTSNPN, CDR2 SVGIG (reference sequence). The CDR3 is made up of 13 amino acids. For the CDR3, the DNA is TGTGCCTCGGACAGGGGAGGTATCTACGAGCAGTACTTC. Residues: CASDRGGIYEQYF. Complete variable domain (other parts from reference TRBV30 and TRBJ2-7): SQTIHQWPATLVQPVGSPLSLECTVEGTSNPNLYWYRQAAGRGLQLLFYSVGIGQISSEVPQNLSASRPQDRQFILSSKKLLLSDSGFYLCASDRGGIYEQYFGPGTRLTVT.

The chain combines TRBV15 with TRBJ2-1, with 7 bases identical to TRBD2. Looked up from germline, CDR1 is LNHNV and CDR2 is YYDKDF (reference sequence). The V and J ends lost 6 bases and 4 bases, in that order; junction bases with no gene match: 9. The CDR3 runs to 15 residues. CDR3 DNA: TGTGCCACCAGTTCGGGGGGAAGGTCTTACAATGAGCAGTTCTTC. Residues: CATSSGGRSYNEQFF.

J is TRBJ1-5 and V is TRBV27; 8 bases are shared with TRBD1. V shed 5 bases, J shed 0 bases, and the junction held 6 bases outside the gene matches. The CDR3 is made up of 16 amino acids. Germline V gene lookup returns CDR1 MNHEY and CDR2 SMNVEV (reference sequence). In DNA form, the CDR3 reads TGTGCCAGCAGTGCCCGGACAGGGTATAGCAATCAGCCCCAGCATTTT. It is translated as CASSARTGYSNQPQHF.

V and J are TRBV18 and TRBJ2-1; the match to TRBD2 covers 8 bases. Germline lookup yields CDR1 KGHSH and CDR2 LQKENI. V lost 3 bases, J lost 2 bases, and 0 bases stayed unmatched. The CDR3 is made up of 14 amino acids. CDR3 region: CASSPSGAYNEQFF. The DNA of the CDR3 is TGTGCCAGCTCACCTAGCGGGGCCTACAATGAGCAGTTCTTC.

The chain couples TRBV19 to TRBJ1-5, with D uncertain. Trimming cost V 7 bases and J 1 base, with 14 bases left between them. Germline V CDR1 and CDR2: LNHDA, SQIVND (reference sequence). The CDR3 is 15 amino acids. The CDR3 reads CASIKEAWSNQPQHF. In DNA form, the CDR3 reads TGTGCCAGTATCAAGGAGGCCTGGAGCAATCAGCCCCAGCATTTT.

The J gene is TRBJ2-5, the V gene TRBV28; perhaps TRBD2 as D (6 bases). V was shortened by 6 bases and J by 4 bases, with 15 bases between the two germline ends. The germline V gene encodes CDR1 MDHEN and CDR2 SYDVKM. CDR3 length equals 14 residues. CDR3 DNA: TGTGCCAGCAGACTCCCGGGGGATGGAGAGACCCAGTACTTC. Encoded protein: CASRLPGDGETQYF. Combining the CDR3 with reference TRBV28 and TRBJ2-5 gives the whole variable domain DVKVTQSSRYLVKRTGEKVFLECVQDMDHENMFWYRQDPGLGLRLIYFSYDVKMKEKGDIPEGYSVSREKKERFSLILESASTNQTSMYLCASRLPGDGETQYFGPGTRLLVL.

V and J are TRBV7-6 and TRBJ2-7; perhaps TRBD1 as D (5 bases). The ends were cut back, 5 bases at V and 2 bases at J, with 10 bases in the middle. The germline CDR1 and CDR2 sequences are SGHVS and FNYEAQ. The CDR3 contains 13 residues. This CDR3 reads CASSQQGAYEQYF. CDR3 DNA: TGTGCCAGCAGCCAGCAGGGTGCCTACGAGCAGTACTTC.